This T cell receptor beta chain was identified during a study of control samples from healthy donors and cancer patients. There are 15 residues in the CDR3. The V gene lost 2 bases and the J gene lost 4 bases, with 15 bases spanning the gap. CDR1 and CDR2 (germline): LGHNA, YSLEER. Some clones are missing from TCRdb's copy, which holds only in-frame ones; the method was immunoSEQ multiplex PCR. The sample contains approximately 170,000 clones, around 95% of which appear only once. This chain joins TRBV4-3 and TRBJ2-7, with a weak D call TRBD1 (5 bases). The sample taken for sequencing was blood. The TCR sequence derives from a woman aged 55-70 years in good health. The CDR3 here is CASSQFASPGYEQYF. The CDR3 coding sequence is TGCGCCAGCAGCCAATTCGCGTCCCCAGGGTACGAGCAGTACTTC.